The 28 T cell receptor beta chains in this list originate from one sample, sequenced in a study of neurological immune-mediated disorders. In TCRdb, the 5' RACE reads were re-called with MiXCR into one record per CDR3 protein. The data show over 15,000 distinct CDR3 sequences, 25% to 30% seen once. What was sequenced was PBMCs. These receptors all come from a man aged 50 to 60 with HTLV-1-associated myelopathy (HAM/TSP).

This clonotype appeared a few times. The chain is built from TRBV6-2 or TRBV6-3 and TRBJ2-5; D gene unclear. V was trimmed by 2 bases and J by 4 bases, leaving 2 bases between them. Germline values: CDR1 MNHEY, CDR2 SVGEGT. CDR3 length: 11 amino acids. This CDR3 reads CASSYGETQYF. The CDR3, as DNA: TGTGCCAGCAGTTACGGAGAGACCCAGTACTTC.

This clonotype is medium-sized (0.01 to 0.1%) in the sample. The chain uses TRBV29-1 and TRBJ2-2, with 8 bases lining up with TRBD1. Trimming cost V 7 bases and J 2 bases; bases outside gene matches: 6. Germline assignment: CDR1 SQVTM and CDR2 ANQGSEA. The CDR3 runs 14 residues. The CDR3 region has the DNA TGCAGCGGAACGGGACAGGCAAACACCGGGGAGCTGTTTTTT. Encoded protein: CSGTGQANTGELFF.

The chain couples TRBV28 to TRBJ2-1; 8 bases are shared with TRBD2. The CDR3 length is 15 residues. After removal of 8 bases from V and 7 bases from J, the junction contained 13 bases not matched to a gene. CDR1 is MDHEN, CDR2 SYDVKM, per germline. The CDR3 nucleotides read TGTGCCAGCGCTAACGGGGGGGCCGGCCTAAATGAGCAGTTCTTC. Its protein product is CASANGGAGLNEQFF.

The CDR3 sequence is CASSYSNYGYTF. The CDR3 DNA follows: TGTGCCAGCAGTTACTCCAACTATGGCTACACCTTC. The chain uses TRBV6-2 or TRBV6-3 and TRBJ1-2; unclear D gene. Germline V lookup: CDR1 MNHEY, CDR2 SVGEGT. The CDR3 is made up of 12 amino acids. Between the trimmed V and J ends, which lost 0 bases and 2 bases, there was a span of 1 base.

This rearrangement joins TRBV18 to TRBJ2-5; D is unclear. From germline, CDR1 is KGHSH and CDR2 LQKENI. The germline V and J ends were trimmed by 5 bases and 4 bases, with 8 bases remaining between them. The CDR3 sequence is 12 residues long. The CDR3 coding sequence is TGTGCCAGCTCATCGTCAGGAGAGACCCAGTACTTC. Amino acid sequence: CASSSSGETQYF.

J is TRBJ2-1 and V is TRBV20-1; 10 nucleotides align to TRBD2. The germline V gene has CDR1 DFQATT and CDR2 SNEGSKA (reference sequence). This CDR3 is built from 15 residues. Losses at the gene ends were 3 bases for V and 4 bases for J; bases not matched to a gene: 6. The DNA of the CDR3 is TGCAGTGCTAGCCCTCTAGCGGGGGAGTACAATGAGCAGTTCTTC. Protein product: CSASPLAGEYNEQFF.

Only a few counts were recorded for this clonotype. This chain uses TRBV19 with TRBJ1-1; 7 bases align to TRBD1. Germline values: CDR1 LNHDA, CDR2 SQIVND (reference sequence). The CDR3 loop spans 14 amino acids. Germline trimming cut 6 bases from V and 4 bases from J; bases unmatched to any gene: 8. The CDR3 loop is CASSFTGDGTEAFF. Written as DNA, the CDR3 is TGTGCCAGTAGCTTCACAGGGGACGGCACTGAAGCTTTCTTT. Based on the CDR3 plus reference TRBV19 and TRBJ1-1, the full variable domain is DGGITQSPKYLFRKEGQNVTLSCEQNLNHDAMYWYRQDPGQGLRLIYYSQIVNDFQKGDIAEGYSVSREKKESFPLTVTSAQKNPTAFYLCASSFTGDGTEAFFGQGTRLTVV.

The chain combines TRBV29-1 with TRBJ1-4; no clear D. The CDR3 has 13 residues. V lost 0 bases and J lost 6, with 8 bases in between. Germline-derived CDR1 and CDR2 are SQVTM and ANQGSEA. CDR3 DNA sequence: TGCAGCGTTGAAGAAGGTGGGGATGAAAAACTGTTTTTT. It specifies CSVEEGGDEKLFF.

V and J are TRBV15 and TRBJ2-7; D is perhaps TRBD2 (6 bases). Looked up from germline, CDR1 is LNHNV and CDR2 is YYDKDF (reference sequence). The CDR3 totals 15 residues. Trimming took 0 bases from V and 1 from J, leaving 10 bases between them. The CDR3 protein is CATSRDDGRSYEQYF. CDR3 in DNA: TGTGCCACCAGCAGAGACGACGGGAGATCCTACGAGCAGTACTTC.

This clonotype was counted once. The chain employs TRBV5-1 and TRBJ2-7; 9 nucleotides agree with TRBD1. V shed 3 bases, J shed 2 bases, and the junction held 6 bases outside the gene matches. The CDR3 sequence is 15 residues long. The V gene's germline CDR1 is SGHRS and CDR2 YFSETQ. The CDR3 DNA sequence: TGCGCCAGCAGCTCCCGGACAGGGGCCGCCTACGAGCAGTACTTC. This codes for CASSSRTGAAYEQYF.

This clonotype was seen more than once but under ten times. V is TRBV5-6 and J is TRBJ2-5; 10 positions match TRBD1. The CDR3 is made up of 15 amino acids. The germline CDR1 and CDR2 sequences are SGHDT and YYEEEE. V lost 4 bases to trimming and J lost 4 bases; unmatched junction nucleotides: 7. CDR3 sequence: CASSIRQGARETQYF. The CDR3 DNA reads as TGTGCCAGCAGCATAAGACAGGGGGCTCGAGAGACCCAGTACTTC.

This clonotype was detected only a few times. The chain recombines TRBV28 with TRBJ2-3, with TRBD2 identical over 7 bases. Germline V gives CDR1 MDHEN, CDR2 SYDVKM. The trim removed 0 bases at V and 1 base at J, leaving 1 base unmatched. This CDR3 spans 15 amino acids. CDR3: CASSLWGGGTDTQYF. The DNA for the CDR3 is TGTGCCAGCAGTTTATGGGGGGGGGGCACAGATACGCAGTATTTT.

Ten or more counts support this clonotype. The CDR3 sequence: CASSYPGKGEKLFF. CDR3 coding DNA: TGTGCCAGCAGTTACCCCGGCAAGGGGGAAAAACTGTTTTTT. The chain recombines TRBV6-2 or TRBV6-3 with TRBJ1-4, with TRBD1 as a possible D gene (5 bases). Trimming shortened V by 2 bases and J by 8 bases, and 12 bases separated the two germline ends. This CDR3 has 14 residues. Germline V lookup: CDR1 MNHEY, CDR2 SVGEGT.

As for this clonotype: Germline is not matched at one junction end, which may reflect a read error. This chain links TRBV6-2 or TRBV6-3 with TRBJ2-7; D is ambiguous. CDR3 length: 14 amino acids. The germline gives CDR1 MNHEY, CDR2 SVGEGT. The CDR3 reads CASSYEKGSYERYF. The CDR3 nucleotides are TGTGCCAGCAGTTACGAGAAAGGAAGTTACGAGCGGTACTTC.

V usage is TRBV7-9 and J usage is TRBJ2-3; no clear D. Germline CDR1 SEHNR, CDR2 FQNEAQ (reference sequence). Trimming took off 4 bases at V and 3 bases at J, with 14 bases between the two ends. There are 15 residues in the CDR3. CDR3 protein: CASSSLWAHTDTQYF. The DNA of the CDR3 is TGTGCCAGCAGCTCCCTGTGGGCTCATACAGATACGCAGTATTTT.

The chain links TRBV11-2 to TRBJ2-5, with D perhaps TRBD2 (6 bases). The CDR3 extends over 14 amino acids. In germline, CDR1 is SGHAT, CDR2 FQNNGV. V dropped 4 bases and J dropped 2 bases, with 11 bases sitting between them. The CDR3 DNA follows: TGTGCCAGCAGCTCCCTGGGGGGTCAAGAGACCCAGTACTTC. This translates into CASSSLGGQETQYF.

The genes are TRBV20-1 and TRBJ1-2; weak D call: TRBD1 (5 bases). Looked up from germline, CDR1 is DFQATT and CDR2 is SNEGSKA (reference sequence). This CDR3 has 14 residues. V was shortened by 0 bases and J by 8 bases, with 16 bases between the two germline ends. CDR3 residues: CSAREGVGEWGYTF. The CDR3 region has the DNA TGCAGTGCTAGAGAAGGGGTAGGAGAATGGGGCTACACCTTC.

The chain links TRBV5-1 to TRBJ2-1; D remains ambiguous. With 0 bases removed from V and 0 bases from J, the gap between germline ends came to 4 bases. There are 14 residues in the CDR3. The germline gives CDR1 SGHRS, CDR2 YFSETQ. The CDR3 DNA is TGCGCCAGCAGCTTGGTAGTCTCCTACAATGAGCAGTTCTTC. As protein: CASSLVVSYNEQFF.

In its sample, this clonotype was seen many times. This rearrangement joins TRBV6-6 to TRBJ1-5; tentative D call: TRBD1 (5 bases). The CDR3 is 14 residues long. The V end was cut by 6 bases, the J end by 2 bases, with 11 bases between. Germline CDR1 reads MNHNY; CDR2 reads SVGAGI (reference sequence). CDR3 nucleotides: TGTGCCAGCAGCCTCATAGGGGGCAATCAGCCCCAGCATTTT. It is translated as CASSLIGGNQPQHF.

J is TRBJ1-2 and V is TRBV27; weak D call: TRBD1 (5 bases). CDR3 length equals 15 residues. CDR1 is MNHEY and CDR2 is SMNVEV in the germline V gene (reference sequence). The V gene lost 6 bases and the J gene lost 3 bases, with 17 bases spanning the gap. CDR3 sequence (DNA): TGTGCCAGCAGCCTAGGGACGGGTCCAGACTATGGCTACACCTTC. Protein product: CASSLGTGPDYGYTF.

This sequence joins TRBV12-3 or TRBV12-4 and TRBJ2-3, with 9 bases identical to TRBD2. The CDR3 loop spans 15 amino acids. The junction had 8 bases not matched to a gene; V was cut back by 3 bases and J by 7 bases. The DNA of the CDR3 is TGTGCCAGCAGTTTTGGACTAGCGCGTTTGTATACGCAGTATTTT. Protein product: CASSFGLARLYTQYF.

The V and J genes are TRBV5-5 and TRBJ2-2; D uncertain. There are 14 residues in the CDR3. Trimming left V 8 bases short and J 2 bases short, with 13 bases between. Germline assignment: CDR1 SGHKS and CDR2 YYEKEE (reference sequence). The CDR3 is CASLKRVNTGELFF. CDR3 DNA: TGTGCCAGTCTTAAAAGGGTCAACACCGGGGAGCTGTTTTTT. The full variable domain, its missing parts supplied by reference TRBV5-5 and TRBJ2-2, is DAGVTQSPTHLIKTRGQQVTLRCSPISGHKSVSWYQQVLGQGPQFIFQYYEKEERGRGNFPDRFSARQFPNYSSELNVNALLLGDSALYLCASLKRVNTGELFFGEGSRLTVL.

This clonotype was seen more than once but under ten times. The rearrangement joins TRBV20-1 to TRBJ2-3, with D perhaps TRBD2 (6 bases). This CDR3 is built from 13 residues. CDR1 is DFQATT and CDR2 is SNEGSKA in the germline V gene (reference sequence). Trimming pared 7 bases from V and 3 bases from J, leaving 14 bases between. The CDR3 loop is CSVPGLSTDTQYF. CDR3 nucleotide sequence: TGCAGTGTTCCGGGACTCTCTACAGATACGCAGTATTTT.

The chain employs TRBV20-1 and TRBJ1-2; no reliable D call. V lost 0 bases to trimming and J lost 4 bases, with 15 bases between them. This CDR3 has 15 amino acids. Germline lookup yields CDR1 DFQATT and CDR2 SNEGSKA (reference sequence). This chain's CDR3 is CSARDSGSGPYGYTF. The CDR3 coding sequence is TGCAGTGCTAGAGACTCCGGGTCCGGCCCCTATGGCTACACCTTC.

With respect to this clonotype: The junction departs from the called germline gene at one end, perhaps through a read error. The chain is built from TRBV15 and TRBJ2-1; 10 bases are a match to TRBD1. CDR1 and CDR2 (germline): LNHNV, YYDKDF (reference sequence). The CDR3 sequence is 15 residues long. The CDR3 region is CATSREGQGRDEQCF. The CDR3 DNA is TGTGCCACCAGCAGAGAGGGACAGGGGAGGGATGAGCAGTGCTTC.

This clonotype has at least ten counts. CDR3 bases: TGTGCCAGCAGCCCCAACAGGGGCTCGCACGGGGAGCTGTTTTTT. Translated: CASSPNRGSHGELFF. The chain couples TRBV7-9 to TRBJ2-2; 7 bases align to TRBD1. V shed 5 bases and J 7 bases; nucleotides not matched to a gene: 10. CDR3 length equals 15 residues. From germline, CDR1 is SEHNR and CDR2 FQNEAQ (reference sequence).

The V call is TRBV30, the J call TRBJ1-1; D is unresolved. The V gene's germline CDR1 is GTSNPN and CDR2 SVGIG (reference sequence). Trimming removed 3 bases at V and 1 base at J, with 12 bases between. The CDR3 consists of 14 residues. CDR3 nucleotides: TGTGCCTGGAGCCTCCTCACACCGAACACTGAAGCTTTCTTT. It translates to CAWSLLTPNTEAFF.

This clonotype appeared a few times. A junction end diverges from the germline sequence, so it may reflect a read error. V is TRBV7-7 and J is TRBJ2-1, with TRBD1 as a possible D gene (5 bases). The CDR3 covers 14 residues. Germline values: CDR1 SSHAT, CDR2 FNYEAQ (reference sequence). The CDR3 loop is CASSPGQRYNEQFF. For the CDR3, the DNA is TGTGCTAGCAGCCCCGGACAACGCTACAATGAGCAGTTCTTC. Supplemented by reference TRBV7-7 and TRBJ2-1, the full variable domain reads GAGVSQSPRYKVTKRGQDVTLRCDPISSHATLYWYQQALGQGPEFLTYFNYEAQPDKSGLPSDRFSAERPEGSISTLTIQRTEQRDSAMYRCASSPGQRYNEQFFGPGTRLTVL.